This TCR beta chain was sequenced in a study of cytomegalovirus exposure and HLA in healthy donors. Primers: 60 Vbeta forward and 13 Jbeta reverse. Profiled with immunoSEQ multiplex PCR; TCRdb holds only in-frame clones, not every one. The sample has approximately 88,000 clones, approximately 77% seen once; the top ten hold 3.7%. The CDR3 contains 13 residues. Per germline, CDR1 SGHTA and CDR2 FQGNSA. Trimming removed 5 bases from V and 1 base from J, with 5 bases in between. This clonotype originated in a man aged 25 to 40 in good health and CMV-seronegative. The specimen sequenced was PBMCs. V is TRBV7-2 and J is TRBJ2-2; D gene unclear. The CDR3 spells CASSPLNTGELFF. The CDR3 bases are TGTGCCAGCAGCCCCCTGAACACCGGGGAGCTGTTTTTT.